Below, 10 T cell receptor beta chains from the same sample are listed, as sequenced in a study of blood T cell repertoires in COVID-19. TCRdb keeps only in-frame clones here, not all; method: immunoSEQ multiplex PCR. This table has 310,000 or so clones, 87% appearing once. The source material was peripheral blood. These TCRs come from a woman between 50 and 59 years old who had recovered from COVID-19.

The chain joins TRBV28 to TRBJ1-6; 9 bases line up with TRBD1. Per the germline V gene, CDR1 is MDHEN and CDR2 is SYDVKM. V lost 8 bases and J lost 7; bases outside the gene matches: 12. CDR3 length: 16 amino acids. The CDR3 DNA sequence: TGTGCCAGCGAAGAGGGGGGACAGGGCGACAATTCACCCCTCCACTTT. This gives the protein CASEEGGQGDNSPLHF.

The V and J genes are TRBV28 and TRBJ1-2, with D tentatively TRBD1 (5 bases). Trimming pared 2 bases from V and 6 bases from J, leaving 7 bases between. The CDR3 has 12 residues. The V gene's germline CDR1 is MDHEN and CDR2 SYDVKM. Written as DNA, the CDR3 is TGTGCCAGCAGTTTAGTACAGGATGGCTACACCTTC. The encoded protein is CASSLVQDGYTF.

The chain carries TRBV5-6 and TRBJ1-3; D is perhaps TRBD1 (5 bases). The CDR3 is 16 amino acids. Germline V gene sequence: CDR1 SGHDT, CDR2 YYEEEE. The ends were cut back, 4 bases at V and 0 bases at J, with 14 bases in the middle. As DNA, the CDR3 is TGTGCCAGCAGCCGGAGGGACTTCTTCTCTGGAAACACCATATATTTT. It codes for CASSRRDFFSGNTIYF.

This clone was found once. This chain connects TRBV5-5 to TRBJ1-2; no reliable D call. Germline CDR1 is SGHKS and CDR2 is YYEKEE (reference sequence). With 2 bases removed from V and 4 bases from J, the gap between germline ends came to 18 bases. The CDR3 totals 16 residues. The CDR3 here is CASSLYVGEHVYGYTF. In DNA form, the CDR3 reads TGTGCCAGCAGCTTATACGTCGGGGAACACGTCTATGGCTACACCTTC.

This chain links TRBV2 with TRBJ1-5; D may be TRBD1 (5 bases). CDR3 length: 14 amino acids. With 2 bases removed from V and 9 bases from J, the gap between germline ends came to 14 bases. CDR1 and CDR2 (germline): SNHLY, FYNNEI. DNA of the CDR3: TGTGCCAGCAGTGAAATGCCATGGGGGGGGCCCCAGCATTTT. This sequence encodes CASSEMPWGGPQHF.

This clone was counted only a few times. The chain combines TRBV7-2 with TRBJ2-3; 9 bases align to TRBD2. This CDR3 is 16 amino acids long. The germline V gene has CDR1 SGHTA and CDR2 FQGNSA. The V and J ends lost 5 bases and 9 bases, in that order; junction bases with no gene match: 15. CDR3: CASSVMGLAAGGTQYF. CDR3 DNA sequence: TGTGCCAGCAGCGTCATGGGACTAGCCGCGGGAGGAACGCAGTATTTT.

V is TRBV3-1 (or the pseudogene TRBV3-2) and J is TRBJ2-7; tentatively, D is TRBD2 (5 bases). Germline-derived CDR1 and CDR2 are LGHDT and YNNKEL (reference sequence). This CDR3 has 14 residues. With 1 base removed from V and 6 bases from J, the gap between germline ends came to 13 bases. For the CDR3, the DNA is TGTGCCAGCAGCCAAGGTGACTCCGCGGGCGAGCAGTACTTC. Encoded protein: CASSQGDSAGEQYF.

The J gene is TRBJ1-1, the V gene TRBV5-1, with 7 bases identical to TRBD1. Trimming removed 0 bases from V and 5 bases from J; junction bases left unmatched: 4. Looked up from germline, CDR1 is SGHRS and CDR2 is YFSETQ. The CDR3 contains 14 residues. CDR3 nucleotide sequence: TGCGCCAGCAGCTTGGCTCGCAGGGGGACTGAAGCTTTCTTT. This translates into CASSLARRGTEAFF.

This chain uses TRBV4-2 with TRBJ2-5, with D possibly matching TRBD2 (6 bases). This CDR3 is built from 15 residues. Trimming removed 1 base from V and 3 bases from J, with 12 bases in between. CDR1 and CDR2 from the germline V gene are LGHNA and YNFKEQ. The CDR3 spells CASSQGVAVEETQYF. The CDR3 coding sequence is TGTGCCAGCAGCCAAGGTGTAGCGGTAGAAGAGACCCAGTACTTC.

This chain joins TRBV5-6 and TRBJ1-1; weak D call: TRBD1 (5 bases). The CDR3 has 14 residues. Trimming left V 2 bases short and J 6 bases short, with 14 bases between. Per the germline V gene, CDR1 is SGHDT and CDR2 is YYEEEE. The CDR3 nucleotides are TGTGCCAGCAGCTTCGGAGACAGTGACCCTGAAGCTTTCTTT. Translating gives CASSFGDSDPEAFF.